These 31 T cell receptor beta chains came from one sample sequenced in a study of blood T cell repertoires in COVID-19. Here immunoSEQ multiplex PCR was the method, and the copy in TCRdb shows in-frame clones only, minus some. The sample lists 35,000 or so clones; 75% to 90% were seen once. The sequencing input was peripheral blood. The receptors stem from a human donor in a cohort sampled during active COVID-19.

The chain carries TRBV6-2 or TRBV6-3 and TRBJ2-5, with 12 bases identical to TRBD2. Looked up from germline, CDR1 is MNHEY and CDR2 is SVGEGT. The CDR3 covers 14 residues. With V trimmed by 6 bases and J by 5 bases, 4 bases remained unmatched. CDR3 protein: CASRPSGRAETQYF. As DNA, the CDR3 is TGTGCCAGCAGGCCTAGCGGGAGGGCGGAGACCCAGTACTTC.

In DNA, the CDR3 is TGTGCCAGCAGTACTCGGACAGGACACAATGAAAAACTGTTTTTT. Residues: CASSTRTGHNEKLFF. The chain carries TRBV28 and TRBJ1-4; 7 positions agree with TRBD1. V shed 5 bases and J 5 bases; nucleotides not matched to a gene: 8. Per germline, CDR1 MDHEN and CDR2 SYDVKM. The CDR3 totals 15 residues.

The chain couples TRBV5-1 to TRBJ1-1; 8 positions agree with TRBD1. The CDR3 has 15 amino acids. Germline loops: CDR1 SGHRS, CDR2 YFSETQ. Trimming at V came to 4 bases and at J to 1 base, leaving 6 bases not matched to a gene. The CDR3 spells CASSAQGGQNTEAFF. The CDR3 nucleotides are TGCGCCAGCAGCGCACAGGGGGGACAGAACACTGAAGCTTTCTTT. Together with reference TRBV5-1 and TRBJ1-1, the CDR3 gives the full variable domain: KAGVTQTPRYLIKTRGQQVTLSCSPISGHRSVSWYQQTPGQGLQFLFEYFSETQRNKGNFPGRFSGRQFSNSRSEMNVSTLELGDSALYLCASSAQGGQNTEAFFGQGTRLTVV.

This chain connects TRBV11-3 to TRBJ1-1, with 9 bases matching TRBD1. The V gene's germline CDR1 is SGHNT and CDR2 YENEEA. V gave up 5 bases and J gave up 1 base; unmatched junction bases: 5. The CDR3 runs 15 residues. The CDR3 loop reads CASSLGQGRNTEAFF. CDR3 nucleotide sequence: TGTGCCAGCAGCCTAGGACAGGGGAGGAACACTGAAGCTTTCTTT.

This chain uses TRBV28 with TRBJ2-7; D is perhaps TRBD2 (6 bases). The CDR3 totals 13 residues. The germline CDR1 and CDR2 sequences are MDHEN and SYDVKM. V lost 5 bases to trimming and J lost 3 bases, with 11 bases between them. As DNA, the CDR3 is TGTGCCAGCAGTGGAGGGGTCCTCTACGAGCAGTACTTC. Translating gives CASSGGVLYEQYF.

The chain employs TRBV29-1 and TRBJ2-7; D may be TRBD1 (5 bases). The germline V gene has CDR1 SQVTM and CDR2 ANQGSEA. There are 12 residues in the CDR3. Trimming pared 5 bases from V and 6 bases from J, leaving 14 bases between. DNA of the CDR3: TGCAGCGTTTTAACCAGGGTTGGCGAGCAGTACTTC. It encodes CSVLTRVGEQYF.

This rearrangement joins TRBV10-1 to TRBJ2-3, with D maybe TRBD2 (6 bases). Trimming left V 6 bases short and J 5 bases short, with 18 bases between. The germline V gene encodes CDR1 WNHNN and CDR2 SYGVQD (reference sequence). The CDR3 runs to 15 residues. This chain's CDR3 is CASSRGTLGRDTQYF. CDR3 DNA: TGCGCCAGCAGCCGGGGGACCCTCGGGCGAGATACGCAGTATTTT.

The genes are TRBV7-6 and TRBJ1-6; D is unclear. The CDR3 consists of 14 residues. Germline V lookup: CDR1 SGHVS, CDR2 FNYEAQ. V was cut by 2 bases and J by 11 bases, with 13 bases left in between. The CDR3 region has the DNA TGTGCCAGCAGCTTATCCCTAGACGGGGCACCCCTCCACTTT. This codes for CASSLSLDGAPLHF.

The rearrangement uses TRBV30 and TRBJ1-4; D remains ambiguous. This CDR3 spans 13 amino acids. V dropped 8 bases and J dropped 0 bases, with 10 bases sitting between them. Per the germline V gene, CDR1 is GTSNPN and CDR2 is SVGIG (reference sequence). The DNA of the CDR3 is TGTGCCATTGATCGCGCAACTAATGAAAAACTGTTTTTT. As protein: CAIDRATNEKLFF.

This chain joins TRBV19 and TRBJ2-7, with D perhaps TRBD1 (7 bases). The ends were cut back, 5 bases at V and 0 bases at J, with 14 bases in the middle. Germline values: CDR1 LNHDA, CDR2 SQIVND (reference sequence). CDR3 length: 15 residues. The CDR3 nucleotides read TGTGCCAGTAGTTCAGGGGGGTCTCGCTCCTACGAGCAGTACTTC. Amino acids: CASSSGGSRSYEQYF.

CDR3 region: CASSYGGPYEQYF. CDR3 sequence (DNA): TGCGCCAGCAGCTACGGGGGGCCCTACGAGCAGTACTTC. The genes are TRBV5-1 and TRBJ2-7; D possibly corresponds to TRBD2 (7 bases). V gave up 3 bases and J gave up 2 bases, with 9 bases separating them. The CDR3 totals 13 residues. Germline CDR1 and CDR2: SGHRS and YFSETQ.

This clone turned up a few times. The rearrangement joins TRBV30 to TRBJ1-5; D unclear. The CDR3 spans 13 residues. Germline CDR1 is GTSNPN and CDR2 is SVGIG (reference sequence). Trimming took off 1 base at V and 5 bases at J, with 9 bases between the two ends. As DNA, the CDR3 is TGTGCCTGGAGTGCAGAGAGGTATCAGCCCCAGCATTTT. Translation gives CAWSAERYQPQHF.

V usage is TRBV27 and J usage is TRBJ2-7, with D perhaps matching TRBD2 (6 bases). With 7 bases removed from V and 3 bases from J, the gap between germline ends came to 16 bases. Germline V gene sequence: CDR1 MNHEY, CDR2 SMNVEV (reference sequence). The CDR3 spans 14 residues. CDR3 region: CASTPAQGGYEQYF. CDR3 in DNA: TGTGCCAGCACCCCGGCCCAGGGAGGCTACGAGCAGTACTTC.

The gene calls are TRBV19 and TRBJ1-1, with a possible D match to TRBD1 (6 bases). Trimming shortened V by 7 bases and J by 0 bases, and 15 bases separated the two germline ends. The CDR3 is 15 residues long. Germline lookup yields CDR1 LNHDA and CDR2 SQIVND (reference sequence). CDR3 sequence (DNA): TGTGCCAGTATCGGGGGGGCAGAGATGAACACTGAAGCTTTCTTT. Its protein product is CASIGGAEMNTEAFF.

CDR3 sequence (DNA): TGTGCCAGCAGCCCCCGGACTTCTCCCAATCAGCCCCAGCATTTT. Protein sequence: CASSPRTSPNQPQHF. This rearrangement joins TRBV7-2 to TRBJ1-5; D unclear. CDR3 length: 15 amino acids. Germline V gives CDR1 SGHTA, CDR2 FQGNSA. Trimming took off 5 bases at V and 3 bases at J, with 14 bases between the two ends.

This clone was seen a few times. The genes are TRBV5-5 and TRBJ2-2, with 7 bases aligning to TRBD1. The CDR3 is made up of 16 amino acids. V was clipped by 4 bases and J by 4 bases; unmatched bases: 10. Germline assignment: CDR1 SGHKS and CDR2 YYEKEE (reference sequence). CDR3 region: CASSRIPGQTTGELFF. CDR3 coding DNA: TGTGCCAGCAGCCGAATTCCGGGACAGACCACCGGGGAGCTGTTTTTT.

This clone was picked up one time. The J gene is TRBJ2-7, the V gene TRBV28; a possible D gene is TRBD1 (6 bases). The germline V gene encodes CDR1 MDHEN and CDR2 SYDVKM. The CDR3 totals 13 residues. V was trimmed by 5 bases and J by 3 bases, leaving 11 bases between them. The CDR3 sequence: CASSGTGIYEQYF. The CDR3 DNA is TGTGCCAGCAGTGGCACAGGGATCTACGAGCAGTACTTC.

The rearrangement uses TRBV19 and TRBJ1-2; 7 bases match TRBD1. V trimming: 6 bases; J trimming: 3 bases; junction bases outside the gene matches: 4. The length of the CDR3 is 13 residues. Germline V gene lookup returns CDR1 LNHDA and CDR2 SQIVND (reference sequence). The CDR3: CASSQGGHYGYTF. In DNA form, the CDR3 reads TGTGCCAGTAGCCAGGGGGGACACTATGGCTACACCTTC.

The chain links TRBV19 to TRBJ1-4; 11 positions agree with TRBD1. The germline gives CDR1 LNHDA, CDR2 SQIVND (reference sequence). The CDR3 is 15 residues long. V lost 2 bases and J lost 6; bases outside the gene matches: 2. The CDR3 nucleotides read TGTGCCAGTAGTATAATGGGACAGGGGGATGAAAAACTGTTTTTT. Translation: CASSIMGQGDEKLFF.

The chain combines TRBV27 with TRBJ2-7, with 14 bases identical to TRBD2. The germline gives CDR1 MNHEY, CDR2 SMNVEV (reference sequence). V shed 7 bases and J 5 bases; nucleotides not matched to a gene: 7. The CDR3 is 15 amino acids. The CDR3 nucleotides are TGTGCCAGCACCAGGGGACTAGCGGGAGTCAACGAGCAGTACTTC. It specifies CASTRGLAGVNEQYF.

This chain uses TRBV9 with TRBJ2-5; TRBD2 matches at 11 bases. V gave up 0 bases and J gave up 2 bases; unmatched junction bases: 3. This CDR3 is built from 16 residues. CDR1 and CDR2 from the germline V gene are SGDLS and YYNGEE. The CDR3 DNA sequence: TGTGCCAGCAGCGTAGCGGGACTAGCGGCTCAAGAGACCCAGTACTTC. Protein: CASSVAGLAAQETQYF.

The rearrangement joins TRBV19 to TRBJ1-6, with D tentatively TRBD1 (5 bases). Germline values: CDR1 LNHDA, CDR2 SQIVND (reference sequence). With 10 bases removed from V and 4 bases from J, the gap between germline ends came to 11 bases. The CDR3 sequence is 13 residues long. The CDR3 DNA sequence: TGTGCCACGGCACGACAGTATAATTCACCCCTCCACTTT. It yields the protein CATARQYNSPLHF.

The chain joins TRBV5-1 to TRBJ2-1; TRBD2 is a possible D gene (6 bases). CDR3 length: 14 amino acids. CDR1 is SGHRS and CDR2 is YFSETQ in the germline V gene. Trimming took 0 bases from V and 5 from J, leaving 9 bases between them. As DNA, the CDR3 is TGCGCCAGCAGCTTGGGACTAGGCGACAATGAGCAGTTCTTC. Protein sequence: CASSLGLGDNEQFF.

V gene TRBV24-1 combines with J gene TRBJ2-2; 9 nucleotides match TRBD1. The ends lost 6 bases at V and 5 bases at J; junction bases unmatched: 6. CDR3 length equals 15 residues. Germline-derived CDR1 and CDR2 are KGHDR and SFDVKD. CDR3 amino acids: CATSNRDRETGELFF. CDR3 sequence (DNA): TGTGCCACCAGTAACCGGGACAGGGAGACCGGGGAGCTGTTTTTT.

This rearrangement joins TRBV7-2 to TRBJ1-6, with TRBD1 matching 8 bases. V was pared by 4 bases and J by 10 bases, with 9 bases of the junction left unmatched. Germline CDR1 and CDR2: SGHTA and FQGNSA. The CDR3 totals 15 residues. As DNA, the CDR3 is TGTGCCAGCAGCTCGAGGACAGGGCAGGGATCACCCCTCCACTTT. This codes for CASSSRTGQGSPLHF.

The rearrangement links TRBV5-6 to TRBJ2-7; 8 bases are shared with TRBD1. The CDR3 totals 15 residues. Germline assignment: CDR1 SGHDT and CDR2 YYEEEE. J lost 3 bases, V lost 3 bases, and 8 bases had no gene match. The CDR3 DNA is TGTGCCAGCAGCTCCTGGGGGACAGGACGCTACGAGCAGTACTTC. It encodes CASSSWGTGRYEQYF.

CDR3 sequence (DNA): TGTGCCAGCAGCGTAGCATCTAGCGGGAGCTACGAGCAGTACTTC. Amino acid sequence: CASSVASSGSYEQYF. V gene TRBV9 combines with J gene TRBJ2-7; 10 bases align to TRBD2. The CDR3 is 15 amino acids. CDR1 is SGDLS, CDR2 YYNGEE, per germline. The junction had 3 bases not matched to a gene; V was cut back by 0 bases and J by 3 bases.

The chain has TRBV5-1 and TRBJ2-7; 7 nucleotides align to TRBD2. V lost 0 bases and J lost 2; bases outside the gene matches: 14. CDR3 length equals 18 residues. Germline V gives CDR1 SGHRS, CDR2 YFSETQ. CDR3 nucleotide sequence: TGCGCCAGCAGCTTGGCGGGAGGTACCCACGCCGGGCCCTACGAGCAGTACTTC. Amino acid sequence: CASSLAGGTHAGPYEQYF.

This clone has just one count. This rearrangement joins TRBV19 to TRBJ2-7; TRBD1 aligns across 10 bases. Germline CDR1 and CDR2: LNHDA and SQIVND (reference sequence). V shed 6 bases and J 3 bases; nucleotides not matched to a gene: 8. The CDR3 totals 15 residues. The CDR3 loop reads CASRYTGTGDYEQYF. As DNA, the CDR3 is TGTGCCAGTAGATATACCGGGACAGGGGACTACGAGCAGTACTTC.

This sequence joins TRBV7-9 and TRBJ2-3; 9 nucleotides align to TRBD1. The CDR3 contains 14 residues. Trimming cost V 5 bases and J 5 bases; bases outside gene matches: 5. In germline, CDR1 is SEHNR, CDR2 FQNEAQ (reference sequence). The CDR3 here is CASSRWTGEDTQYF. Written as DNA, the CDR3 is TGTGCCAGCAGCCGATGGACAGGGGAAGATACGCAGTATTTT.

The genes are TRBV12-3 or TRBV12-4 and TRBJ2-7, with a possible D match to TRBD1 (6 bases). CDR3 length: 12 amino acids. With 6 bases removed from V and 2 bases from J, the gap between germline ends came to 8 bases. This chain's CDR3 is CASRKGAYEQYF. CDR3 nucleotide sequence: TGTGCCAGCAGAAAGGGGGCCTACGAGCAGTACTTC.